The entry that follows covers one T cell receptor beta chain sequence. Its antigen remains unknown. Quantitative molecular-barcoded 5'-RACE generated the TCR beta libraries. TCRdb reanalysed the 5' RACE reads using MiXCR and keeps one entry per CDR3 protein. The table has 700,000 or so distinct CDR3 sequences, roughly 20% seen once. The sample belongs to a study of CD8 T cells in ankylosing spondylitis. CDR1 MGHRA and CDR2 YSYEKL come from the germline V gene. V was shortened by 6 bases and J by 9 bases, with 15 bases between the two germline ends. This CDR3 contains 13 residues. The study's findings and limits: Before this, some motif variants had been reported in reactive arthritis synovial fluid and blood. Reportedly, significant enrichment of disease-linked clones occurred in matched ankylosing spondylitis synovial fluid. Blood of patients with ankylosing spondylitis appeared to be characterized by a TCR beta motif of eight highly homologous variants. In peripheral blood, disease-linked CD8+ clones occurred at relatively low frequencies.

Sequenced input: blood, either unsorted or a sorted T cell fraction (not recorded which). The rearrangement joins TRBV4-1 to TRBJ2-1; D tentatively reads TRBD1 or TRBD2 (5 bases each). The receptor was isolated from a male donor with ankylosing spondylitis. CDR3: CASRGEGIGEQFF. In DNA, the CDR3 is TGCGCCAGCAGGGGGGAAGGGATCGGTGAGCAGTTCTTC.